This TCR beta chain is from a study of cytomegalovirus exposure and HLA in healthy donors. This CDR3 is 15 amino acids long. V dropped 4 bases and J dropped 5 bases, with 16 bases sitting between them. Germline CDR1 SGHDT, CDR2 YYEEEE. This PCR relied on a set of 60 Vbeta primers and 13 Jbeta primers. Method: immunoSEQ multiplex PCR; TCRdb's copy keeps in-frame clones and lacks some. This sample has over 200,000 clones; about 80% occur once, and the top ten carry nearly 6%. The TCR sequence derives from a man aged 35 to 55 in good health and CMV-seropositive. The sample was PBMCs. The chain has TRBV5-6 and TRBJ1-5, with a weak D call TRBD1 (6 bases). The CDR3 DNA reads TGTGCCAGCAGCACCCTAGGGGGGGGCCATCAGCCCCAGCATTTT. It translates to CASSTLGGGHQPQHF.